The 8 T cell receptor beta chains below all came from one sample that was sequenced in a study of blood T cell repertoires in COVID-19 (dated by TCRdb to about 2020). The library was built by means of the immunoSEQ multiplex PCR assay. Drawn from immuneACCESS, this table holds only the in-frame rearrangements with V and J called that TCRdb kept. Clones are partly lost; checked studies trace under half to an unresolved V gene and leave the rest unexplained. Within this sample are about 260,000 clones, with 80% to 90% of them counted one time only. 2% to 2.5% of the sample goes to the ten largest clones. Sequencing used PBMCs or T cells enriched from blood (not recorded which). Receptors originate from a woman aged 18-29 years who had recovered from COVID-19.

The CDR3 region is CAWSRLDANEKLFF. In DNA form, the CDR3 reads TGTGCCTGGAGTCGATTAGATGCTAATGAAAAACTGTTTTTT. The chain joins TRBV30 to TRBJ1-4; D not certain. Germline V gene lookup returns CDR1 GTSNPN and CDR2 SVGIG (reference sequence). The CDR3 loop spans 14 amino acids. The V end was cut by 2 bases, the J end by 3 bases, with 10 bases between.

The chain is built from TRBV5-6 and TRBJ2-1; 8 bases align to TRBD1. This CDR3 is built from 15 residues. CDR1 is SGHDT, CDR2 YYEEEE, per germline. Losses at the gene ends were 2 bases for V and 8 bases for J; bases not matched to a gene: 9. The CDR3 DNA is TGTGCCAGCAGCTTAGAAGGACAGGGTTTGGATGAGCAGTTCTTC. It encodes CASSLEGQGLDEQFF.

The J gene is TRBJ2-5, the V gene TRBV24-1; TRBD1 might be the D (5 bases). The germline V and J ends were trimmed by 4 bases and 4 bases, with 9 bases remaining between them. CDR1 and CDR2 from the germline V gene are KGHDR and SFDVKD. The CDR3 extends over 13 amino acids. DNA of the CDR3: TGTGCCACCAGTGAGGACAATCGAGAGACCCAGTACTTC. Translation gives CATSEDNRETQYF.

This clone was recorded once. The chain has TRBV27 and TRBJ2-5; 7 bases match TRBD2. Per germline, CDR1 MNHEY and CDR2 SMNVEV (reference sequence). The CDR3 runs 14 residues. The V segment lost 6 bases and the J segment 1 base; nucleotides outside the gene matches: 5. This chain's CDR3 is CASSLGGSQETQYF. The DNA for the CDR3 is TGTGCCAGCAGCCTCGGGGGGAGCCAAGAGACCCAGTACTTC.

CDR3: CAITGAGPPLDTQYF. The CDR3 DNA sequence: TGTGCCATCACAGGGGCCGGGCCTCCTTTGGATACGCAGTATTTT. The genes are TRBV6-5 and TRBJ2-3, with 7 bases that match TRBD1. The CDR3 has 15 amino acids. V lost 10 bases and J lost 6; bases outside the gene matches: 16. Germline-derived CDR1 and CDR2 are MNHEY and SVGAGI.

The CDR3 sequence is CAISESTGGLYNEQFF. The DNA for the CDR3 is TGTGCCATCAGTGAGTCGACGGGGGGGTTATACAATGAGCAGTTCTTC. The chain carries TRBV10-3 and TRBJ2-1; 8 nucleotides line up with TRBD2. With V trimmed by 0 bases and J by 4 bases, 5 bases remained unmatched. CDR1 and CDR2 (germline): ENHRY, SYGVKD. This CDR3 region has 16 residues.

This chain joins TRBV5-4 and TRBJ1-4; 9 bases match TRBD1. Germline values: CDR1 SGHNT, CDR2 YYREEE (reference sequence). The CDR3 contains 12 residues. The ends lost 4 bases at V and 13 bases at J; junction bases unmatched: 5. This CDR3 is CASSRDREGLFF. CDR3 DNA: TGTGCCAGCAGCAGGGACAGGGAGGGACTGTTTTTT.

The gene calls are TRBV30 and TRBJ1-2; TRBD1 might be the D (5 bases). Germline V lookup: CDR1 GTSNPN, CDR2 SVGIG (reference sequence). The CDR3 is made up of 15 amino acids. V dropped 1 base and J dropped 4 bases, with 16 bases sitting between them. The CDR3 here is CAWSGREARVYGYTF. CDR3 in DNA: TGTGCCTGGAGTGGCAGGGAGGCGAGGGTCTATGGCTACACCTTC.